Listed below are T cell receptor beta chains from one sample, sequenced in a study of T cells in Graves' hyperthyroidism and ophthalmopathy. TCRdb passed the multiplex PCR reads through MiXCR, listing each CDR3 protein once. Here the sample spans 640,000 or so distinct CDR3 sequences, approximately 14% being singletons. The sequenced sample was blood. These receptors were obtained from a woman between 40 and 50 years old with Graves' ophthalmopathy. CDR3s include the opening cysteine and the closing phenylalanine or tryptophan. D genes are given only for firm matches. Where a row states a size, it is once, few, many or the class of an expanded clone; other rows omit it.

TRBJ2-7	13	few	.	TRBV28	TGTGCCAGCAGTTTGGTCAGGGCTAACGAGCAGTACTTC	CASSLVRANEQYF
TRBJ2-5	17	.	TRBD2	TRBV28	TGTGCCAGCAGACCCGCAGGACTAGCGGGGGGGCAAGAGACCCAGTACTTC	CASRPAGLAGGQETQYF
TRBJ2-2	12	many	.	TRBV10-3	TGTGCCATCAGTGGATCGGGCGGGGAGCTGTTTTTT	CAISGSGGELFF
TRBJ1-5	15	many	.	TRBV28	TGTGCCAGCAGTTTCGAGGGTAGGGGCAATCAGCCCCAGCATTTT	CASSFEGRGNQPQHF
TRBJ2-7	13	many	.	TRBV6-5	TGTGCCAGCAGTTACAATCGGGGTATGGAGCAGTACTTC	CASSYNRGMEQYF
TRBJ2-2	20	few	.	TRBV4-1	TGCGCCAGCAGCCAAGCCGGTTTTTACGGGAGTGGGGTCGACACCGGGGAGCTGTTTTTT	CASSQAGFYGSGVDTGELFF
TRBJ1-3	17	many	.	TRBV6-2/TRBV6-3	TGTGCCAGCAGCGAGGGCGGTCTGCTGGTTGCTGGAAACACCATATATTTT	CASSEGGLLVAGNTIYF
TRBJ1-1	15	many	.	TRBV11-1	TGTGCCAGCAGCACACCGGACAGCCTGAACACTGAAGCTTTCTTT	CASSTPDSLNTEAFF
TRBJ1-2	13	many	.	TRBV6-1	TGTGCCAGCAGTGAATTGTCAGGGGATGGCTACACCTTC	CASSELSGDGYTF
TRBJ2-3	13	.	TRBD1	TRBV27	TGTGCCAGCAAGCTACAGGGGGCAGATACGCAGTATTTT	CASKLQGADTQYF
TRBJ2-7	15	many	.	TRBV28	TGTGCCAGCAGCCGGGACACCTCTTCTCGGGGCGAGCAGTACTTC	CASSRDTSSRGEQYF
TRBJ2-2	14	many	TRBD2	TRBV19	TGTGCCAGTAGCGATCTAGCGGCCACCGGGGAGCTGTTTTTT	CASSDLAATGELFF
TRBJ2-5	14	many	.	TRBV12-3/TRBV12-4	TGTGCCAGCAGAACCGACAGTCCCGGGGAGACCCAGTACTTC	CASRTDSPGETQYF
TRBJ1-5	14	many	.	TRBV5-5	TGTGCCAGCAGTGCCGGCCGGGAGTTTCAGCCCCAGCATTTT	CASSAGREFQPQHF
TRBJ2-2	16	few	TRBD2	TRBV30	TGTGCCTGGAGTGCAGGACTAGCGCAAAACACCGGGGAGCTGTTTTTT	CAWSAGLAQNTGELFF
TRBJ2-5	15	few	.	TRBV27	TGTGCCAGCAGTTTAAGTGTCAACCACCAAGAGACCCAGTACTTC	CASSLSVNHQETQYF
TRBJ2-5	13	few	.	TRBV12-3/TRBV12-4	TGTGCCAGCAGTTGGACCGCCGTCGAAGCCCAGTACTTC	CASSWTAVEAQYF
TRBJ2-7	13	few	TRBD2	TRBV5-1	TGCGCCAGCAGTCCGCGGGAGGGCCACGAGCAGTACTTC	CASSPREGHEQYF
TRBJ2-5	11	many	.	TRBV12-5	TGTGCTAGTGGTTTGGGCGGAATCCAGTACTTC	CASGLGGIQYF
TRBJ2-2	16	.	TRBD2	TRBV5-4	TGTGCCAGCAGCTTCCCACTAGCGGGAGAGATCGGGGAGCTGTTTTTT	CASSFPLAGEIGELFF
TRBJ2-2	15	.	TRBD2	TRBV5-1	TGCGCCAGCAGCTTGCCCCTAGCGGACACCGGGGAGCTGTTTTTT	CASSLPLADTGELFF
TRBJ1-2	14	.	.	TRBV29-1	TGCAGCTGCCGGGACCGAGGGGCCAACTATGGCTACACCTTC	CSCRDRGANYGYTF
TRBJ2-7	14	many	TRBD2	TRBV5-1	TGCGCCAGCTCCCGGGGTAGCGGGAGAGACGAGCAGTACTTC	CASSRGSGRDEQYF
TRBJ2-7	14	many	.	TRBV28	TGTGCCAGCAGTTCGTCAGGGTCCACCTACGAGCAGTACTTC	CASSSSGSTYEQYF
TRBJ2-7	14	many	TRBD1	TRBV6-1	TGTGCCAGCGCCCCCGGACAGGCCTCCTACGAGCAGTACTTC	CASAPGQASYEQYF
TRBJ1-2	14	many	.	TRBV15	TGTGCCACCAGCAGGCGAGGGGGGATCTATGGCTACACCTTC	CATSRRGGIYGYTF
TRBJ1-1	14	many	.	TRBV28	TGTGCCAGCAGTTTATTCACTCAGAACACTGAAGCTTTCTTT	CASSLFTQNTEAFF
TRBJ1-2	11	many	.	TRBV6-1	TGTGCCAGCAGTGATTCTAATGGCTACACCTTC	CASSDSNGYTF
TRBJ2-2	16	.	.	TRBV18	TGTGCCAGCTCACCATACAGCGGAGCGAACACCGGGGAGCTGTTTTTT	CASSPYSGANTGELFF
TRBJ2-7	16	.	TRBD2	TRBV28	TGTGCCAGCAGTGCGGAGCGGGAGGGAAGCTCCTACGAGCAGTACTTC	CASSAEREGSSYEQYF
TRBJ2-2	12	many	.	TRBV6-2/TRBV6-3	TGTGCCAGCAGTACCAACACCGGGGAGCTGTTTTTT	CASSTNTGELFF
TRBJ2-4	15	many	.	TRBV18	TGTGCCAGCTCACCCGTAAGCAGGGGTCAAAACATTCAGTACTTC	CASSPVSRGQNIQYF
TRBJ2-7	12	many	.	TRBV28	TGTGCCAGCGGGCCCCCGGGGACCGAGCAGTACTTC	CASGPPGTEQYF
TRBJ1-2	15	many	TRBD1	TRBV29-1	TGCAGCGTTGGGCTACCGGGACAGGGGATGTATGGCTACACCTTC	CSVGLPGQGMYGYTF
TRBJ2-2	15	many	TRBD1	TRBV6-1	TGTGCCAGCAGACCAAGGGACAGGGTCACCGGGGAGCTGTTTTTT	CASRPRDRVTGELFF
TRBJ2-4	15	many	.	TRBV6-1	TGTGCCGCCGCCCAACTATCGGAGGGTAAAAACATTCAGTACTTC	CAAAQLSEGKNIQYF
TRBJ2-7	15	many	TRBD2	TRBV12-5	TGTGCTAGTGGCCAGGGACTAGCGGGAGTCTGGGAGCAGTACTTC	CASGQGLAGVWEQYF
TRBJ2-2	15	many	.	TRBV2	TGTGCCAGCAGTGGAGGTCAGATCCAGCCCGGGGAGCTGTTTTTT	CASSGGQIQPGELFF
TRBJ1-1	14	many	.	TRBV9	TGTGCCAGCAGCCCCTGGACAGCGAACACTGAAGCTTTCTTT	CASSPWTANTEAFF
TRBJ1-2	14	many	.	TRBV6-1	TGTGCCAGCAGTGAAGATGGGGGGGCGGATGGCTACACCTTC	CASSEDGGADGYTF
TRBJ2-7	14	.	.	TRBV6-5	TGTGCCAGCAGTTACCGGGGGTTAGAATACGAGCAGTACTTC	CASSYRGLEYEQYF
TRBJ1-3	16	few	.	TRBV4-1	TGCGCCAGCAGCCAAGGTATCGCTAGCTCTGGAAACACCATATATTTT	CASSQGIASSGNTIYF
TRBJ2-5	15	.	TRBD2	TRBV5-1	TGCGCCAGCAGCTTGTCTCCCGGGAGGGAAGAGACCCAGTACTTC	CASSLSPGREETQYF
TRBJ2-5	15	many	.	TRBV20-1	TGCAGTGCTAGACCTTGGACGAGAGGTCAAGAGACCCAGTACTTC	CSARPWTRGQETQYF
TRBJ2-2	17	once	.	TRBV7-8	TGTGCCAGCAGCTACCCCGCCGGGGGGCGCAGAACCGGGGAGCTGTTTTTT	CASSYPAGGRRTGELFF
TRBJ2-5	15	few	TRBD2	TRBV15	TGTGCCACCAGCAAAGAACTAGCGGGACGAAAGACCCAGTACTTC	CATSKELAGRKTQYF
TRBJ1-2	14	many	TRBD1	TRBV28	TGTGCCAGCAGACCCGGACAGGGATTCCATGGCTACACCTTC	CASRPGQGFHGYTF